This T cell receptor beta chain was obtained from a study of beta chain features in type 1 diabetes. Points from the study as a whole: All four CD4+ subsets from Type 1 diabetes patients carried moderately but significantly shorter TCRB CDR3s. Researchers reported that naive, central memory and Treg TCRB repertoires appeared more similar in patients than in healthy donors.

This clone has just a few counts. Its antigen is currently unknown. Investigators reverse transcribed all isolated RNA, so they sequenced expressed TCRB transcripts. Generated by immunoSEQ multiplex PCR, the TCRdb table keeps only in-frame clones and is missing some. The repertoire has around 710,000 clones, 9.5% to 15% of them found once; the top ten carry roughly 0.12%. V gave up 0 bases and J gave up 2 bases, with 5 bases separating them. This CDR3 has 14 residues. The germline gives CDR1 LNHNV, CDR2 YYDKDF (reference sequence). Input material: naive CD4+ T cells from blood. J is TRBJ2-1 and V is TRBV15; D call uncertain. The origin of this receptor is a man aged 25 to 45 with type 1 diabetes. CDR3 in DNA: TGTGCCACCAGCAGAGAGATTACCTACAATGAGCAGTTCTTC. This sequence encodes CATSREITYNEQFF.